The 18 T cell receptor beta chains given below trace back to one sample, sequenced in a study of blood T cell repertoires in COVID-19. Produced via immunoSEQ multiplex PCR; TCRdb's table is partial and in-frame only. Among 160,000 or so clones listed, more than 70% were seen once. The sample consisted of PBMCs or T cells enriched from blood (not recorded which). The receptor source for this set is a man in his forties who had recovered from COVID-19.

This clone was picked up one time. In nucleotides, the CDR3 is TGTGCCAGCTCACGTGAGGGGGCCGGGAACACTGAAGCTTTCTTT. Protein product: CASSREGAGNTEAFF. The chain joins TRBV18 to TRBJ1-1; 7 bases align to TRBD1. The V gene end was trimmed by 4 bases and the J gene end by 1 base; junction bases not matched to a gene: 6. Germline-derived CDR1 and CDR2 are KGHSH and LQKENI. The CDR3 loop spans 15 amino acids.

V and J are TRBV7-3 and TRBJ1-2; possibly TRBD1 for D (6 bases). Germline values: CDR1 SGHTA, CDR2 FQGTGA. The CDR3 runs 13 residues. V dropped 5 bases and J dropped 6 bases, with 13 bases sitting between them. In DNA form, the CDR3 reads TGTGCCAGCAGCCCGGGGGGGCTCAATGGCTACACCTTC. This translates into CASSPGGLNGYTF.

This clone has a single count. The V gene is TRBV7-8, the J gene TRBJ1-2; the D gene is possibly TRBD1 (6 bases). Deletions cut 7 bases from V and 2 bases from J, with 17 bases between. The CDR3 has 15 amino acids. Germline V gene lookup returns CDR1 SGHVS and CDR2 FQNEAQ. The chain's CDR3 is CASTPLDRGNYGYTF. Written as DNA, the CDR3 is TGTGCCAGCACCCCGTTGGATAGGGGGAACTATGGCTACACCTTC.

This clone was counted once. The chain links TRBV12-3 or TRBV12-4 to TRBJ2-7, with D unclear. The CDR3 length is 13 residues. Trimming shortened V by 7 bases and J by 0 bases, and 10 bases separated the two germline ends. The CDR3: CASTIGGSYEQYV. The CDR3 region has the DNA TGTGCCAGCACCATCGGCGGCTCCTACGAGCAGTACGTC.

The CDR3 DNA sequence: TGCGCCAGCAACGTACCAGGGGCAGGGGCACACACTGAAGCTTTCTTT. Translation gives CASNVPGAGAHTEAFF. The chain joins TRBV5-1 to TRBJ1-1; maybe TRBD1 (6 bases). Germline V CDR1 and CDR2: SGHRS, YFSETQ. This CDR3 is built from 16 residues. The V and J ends lost 6 bases and 3 bases respectively, with 21 bases between them.

This clone was counted only a few times. The chain links TRBV24-1 to TRBJ2-3; TRBD2 aligns across 11 bases. V was clipped by 3 bases and J by 4 bases; unmatched bases: 5. The CDR3 has 16 amino acids. Looked up from germline, CDR1 is KGHDR and CDR2 is SFDVKD. CDR3 loop: CATSDHSGGGADTQYF. The CDR3 DNA reads as TGTGCCACCAGTGATCATAGCGGGGGGGGAGCAGATACGCAGTATTTT.

V and J are TRBV19 and TRBJ2-3; 12 nucleotides match TRBD2. V lost 10 bases to trimming and J lost 2 bases; unmatched junction nucleotides: 4. The CDR3 loop spans 14 amino acids. The germline CDR1 and CDR2 sequences are LNHDA and SQIVND (reference sequence). The CDR3 nucleotides are TGTGCCACCCTAGCGGGGGGGACCACAGATACGCAGTATTTT. Protein product: CATLAGGTTDTQYF.

The chain uses TRBV3-1 (or the pseudogene TRBV3-2) and TRBJ2-7; the D gene is possibly TRBD2 (5 bases). This CDR3 contains 14 residues. Germline V gene data show CDR1 as LGHDT and CDR2 as YNNKEL (reference sequence). V dropped 4 bases and J dropped 6 bases, with 16 bases sitting between them. CDR3 coding DNA: TGTGCCAGCAGCCTCCGGGAATTGACCTTCGAGCAGTACTTC. Protein product: CASSLRELTFEQYF.

This chain links TRBV5-6 with TRBJ1-1; TRBD1 aligns across 7 bases. CDR1 is SGHDT, CDR2 YYEEEE, per germline. Trimming at V came to 1 base and at J to 2 bases, leaving 5 bases not matched to a gene. The CDR3 has 15 amino acids. In DNA, the CDR3 is TGTGCCAGCAGCTTGATCGGGACAGCTAACACTGAAGCTTTCTTT. This gives the protein CASSLIGTANTEAFF.

This clone has only one observation. The chain recombines TRBV27 with TRBJ2-7; 11 bases are a match to TRBD2. V shed 2 bases and J 2 bases; nucleotides not matched to a gene: 5. The CDR3 spans 16 residues. From germline, CDR1 is MNHEY and CDR2 SMNVEV (reference sequence). CDR3 DNA sequence: TGTGCCAGCAGTTTAATACTAGCGGGGGATCCCTACGAGCAGTACTTC. This codes for CASSLILAGDPYEQYF.

V usage is TRBV7-3 and J usage is TRBJ1-2; the match to TRBD1 covers 10 bases. V shed 5 bases and J 7 bases; nucleotides not matched to a gene: 7. Germline CDR1 reads SGHTA; CDR2 reads FQGTGA. The CDR3 runs to 14 residues. CDR3 coding DNA: TGTGCCAGCAGCCCCGAGACAGGGGGCGGTGGCTACACCTTC. Translated, it gives CASSPETGGGGYTF.

The chain is built from TRBV2 and TRBJ1-5; a possible D gene is TRBD1 (5 bases). CDR3 length equals 15 residues. The V and J ends lost 4 bases and 1 base respectively, with 11 bases between them. CDR1 and CDR2 (germline): SNHLY, FYNNEI. CDR3 region: CASSVEQGSNQPQHF. In DNA, the CDR3 is TGTGCCAGCAGTGTCGAGCAGGGAAGCAATCAGCCCCAGCATTTT.

The rearrangement joins TRBV19 to TRBJ1-2; D is undetermined. The V gene lost 9 bases and the J gene lost 6 bases, with 26 bases spanning the gap. The germline CDR1 and CDR2 sequences are LNHDA and SQIVND (reference sequence). The CDR3 is 16 amino acids. CDR3 residues: CASLKGGSGLVDGYTF. In nucleotides, the CDR3 is TGTGCCAGCCTAAAAGGAGGGAGTGGATTGGTGGATGGCTACACCTTC.

This rearrangement joins TRBV24-1 to TRBJ2-5, with D perhaps TRBD2 (6 bases). The V and J ends lost 3 bases and 5 bases respectively, with 15 bases between them. The V gene's germline CDR1 is KGHDR and CDR2 SFDVKD. This CDR3 region has 15 residues. This CDR3 reads CATSDMAGAGETQYF. The CDR3 nucleotides read TGTGCCACCAGTGATATGGCTGGGGCGGGGGAGACCCAGTACTTC.

The chain combines TRBV10-2 with TRBJ2-5; possibly TRBD1 for D (6 bases). Germline CDR1 is WSHSY and CDR2 is SAAADI. V was pared by 10 bases and J by 5 bases, with 17 bases between. This CDR3 contains 13 residues. The CDR3: CATDRTGWETQYF. The CDR3 DNA follows: TGCGCCACTGATCGAACAGGGTGGGAGACCCAGTACTTC.

This chain connects TRBV2 to TRBJ2-1; 12 nucleotides match TRBD1. CDR1 SNHLY and CDR2 FYNNEI come from the germline V gene. The length of the CDR3 is 16 residues. Trimming removed 6 bases from V and 6 bases from J; junction bases left unmatched: 9. The chain's CDR3 is CASRDVGQGAINEQFF. CDR3 DNA: TGTGCCAGCAGGGACGTGGGACAGGGGGCTATCAATGAGCAGTTCTTC.

The rearrangement uses TRBV11-2 and TRBJ1-4; D might be TRBD1 (5 bases). Per germline, CDR1 SGHAT and CDR2 FQNNGV. The CDR3 covers 16 residues. V shed 0 bases and J shed 7 bases, with 15 bases lying between them. The DNA of the CDR3 is TGTGCCAGCAGCTTAGAAGTGTCCAGGGCTGGTGAAAAACTGTTTTTT. Translating it yields CASSLEVSRAGEKLFF.

In its sample, this clone was seen a few times. The rearrangement uses TRBV20-1 and TRBJ1-3; TRBD1 might be the D (5 bases). The CDR3 sequence is 11 residues long. V shed 5 bases and J shed 8 bases, with 10 bases lying between them. Per germline, CDR1 DFQATT and CDR2 SNEGSKA (reference sequence). The chain's CDR3 is CSAHWGDTIYF. The CDR3, as DNA: TGCAGTGCTCACTGGGGGGACACCATATATTTT.